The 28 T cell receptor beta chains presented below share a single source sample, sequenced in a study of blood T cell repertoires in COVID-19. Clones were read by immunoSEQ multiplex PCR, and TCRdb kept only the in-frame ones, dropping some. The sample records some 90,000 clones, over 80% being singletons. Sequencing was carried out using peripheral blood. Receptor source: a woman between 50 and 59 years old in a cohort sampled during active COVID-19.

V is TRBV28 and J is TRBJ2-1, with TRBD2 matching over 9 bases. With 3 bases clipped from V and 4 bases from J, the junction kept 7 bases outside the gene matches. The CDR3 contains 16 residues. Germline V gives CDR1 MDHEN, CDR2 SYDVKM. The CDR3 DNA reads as TGTGCCAGCAGTTTCCGGCTAGCGGGACTTTACAATGAGCAGTTCTTC. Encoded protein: CASSFRLAGLYNEQFF.

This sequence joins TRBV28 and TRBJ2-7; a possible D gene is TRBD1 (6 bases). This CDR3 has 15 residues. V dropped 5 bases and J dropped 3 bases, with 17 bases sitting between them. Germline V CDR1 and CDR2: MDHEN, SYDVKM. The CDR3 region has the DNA TGTGCCAGCAGTGGGACGGAAAGGGGGTACTACGAGCAGTACTTC. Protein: CASSGTERGYYEQYF.

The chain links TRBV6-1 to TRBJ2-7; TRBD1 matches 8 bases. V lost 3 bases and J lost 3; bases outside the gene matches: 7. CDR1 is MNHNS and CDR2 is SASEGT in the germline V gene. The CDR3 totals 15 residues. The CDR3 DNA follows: TGTGCCAGCAGTGACGCGCTACAGGGGGGCTACGAGCAGTACTTC. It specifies CASSDALQGGYEQYF.

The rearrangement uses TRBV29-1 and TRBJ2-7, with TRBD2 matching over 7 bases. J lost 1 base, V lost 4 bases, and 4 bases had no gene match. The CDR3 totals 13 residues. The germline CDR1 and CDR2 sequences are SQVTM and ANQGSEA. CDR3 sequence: CSVASGYSYEQYF. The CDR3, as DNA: TGCAGCGTTGCTAGCGGTTATTCCTACGAGCAGTACTTC.

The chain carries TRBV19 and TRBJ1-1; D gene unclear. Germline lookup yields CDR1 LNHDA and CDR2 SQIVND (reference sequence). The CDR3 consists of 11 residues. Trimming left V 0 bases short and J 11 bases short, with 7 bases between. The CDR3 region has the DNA TGTGCCAGTAGTATAGATCGGAGGGCTTTCTTT. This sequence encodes CASSIDRRAFF.

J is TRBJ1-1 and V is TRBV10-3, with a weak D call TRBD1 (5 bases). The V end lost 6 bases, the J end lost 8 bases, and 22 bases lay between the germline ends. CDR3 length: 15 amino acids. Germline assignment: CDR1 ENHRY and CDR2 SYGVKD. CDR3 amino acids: CAIRGTGDPYSEAFF. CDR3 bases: TGTGCCATCAGGGGAACGGGGGACCCTTATTCGGAAGCTTTCTTT.

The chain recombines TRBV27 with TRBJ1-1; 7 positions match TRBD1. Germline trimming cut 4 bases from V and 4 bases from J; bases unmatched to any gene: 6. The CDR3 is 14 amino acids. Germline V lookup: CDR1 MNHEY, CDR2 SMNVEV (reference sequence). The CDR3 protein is CASSSQTGPTEAFF. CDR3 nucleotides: TGTGCCAGCAGTTCACAGACAGGGCCCACTGAAGCTTTCTTT.

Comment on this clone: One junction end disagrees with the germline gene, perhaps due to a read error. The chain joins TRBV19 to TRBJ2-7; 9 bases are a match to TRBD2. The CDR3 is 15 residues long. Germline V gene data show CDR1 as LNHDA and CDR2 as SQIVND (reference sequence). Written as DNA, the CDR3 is TGTGCCAGTAGCATAGCGGGGGTGTCCTCCTACGAGCAGTACTTC. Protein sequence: CASSIAGVSSYEQYF.

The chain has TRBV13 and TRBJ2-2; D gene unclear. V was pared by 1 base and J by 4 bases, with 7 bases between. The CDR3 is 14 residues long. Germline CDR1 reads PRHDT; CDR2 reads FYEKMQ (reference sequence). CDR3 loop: CASSLARPTGELFF. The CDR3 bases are TGTGCCAGCAGCTTAGCTCGTCCCACCGGGGAGCTGTTTTTT.

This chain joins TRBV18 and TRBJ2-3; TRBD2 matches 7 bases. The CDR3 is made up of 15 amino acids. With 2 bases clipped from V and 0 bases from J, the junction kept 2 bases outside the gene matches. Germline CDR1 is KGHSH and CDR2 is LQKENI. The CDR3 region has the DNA TGTGCCAGCTCACCAGCGGGAGCCAGCACAGATACGCAGTATTTT. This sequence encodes CASSPAGASTDTQYF.

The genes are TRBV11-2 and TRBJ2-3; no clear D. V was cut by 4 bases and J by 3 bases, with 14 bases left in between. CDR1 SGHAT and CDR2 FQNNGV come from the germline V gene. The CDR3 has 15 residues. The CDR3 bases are TGTGCCAGCAGCTCAGGTACCCCCCCGACAGATACGCAGTATTTT. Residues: CASSSGTPPTDTQYF.

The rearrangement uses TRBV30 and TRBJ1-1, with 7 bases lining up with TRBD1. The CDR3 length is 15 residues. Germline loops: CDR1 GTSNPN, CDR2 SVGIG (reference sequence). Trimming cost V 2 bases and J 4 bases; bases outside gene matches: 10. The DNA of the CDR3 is TGTGCCTGGAGTAAGAAAGGCAGGGGGAGCACTGAAGCTTTCTTT. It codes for CAWSKKGRGSTEAFF.

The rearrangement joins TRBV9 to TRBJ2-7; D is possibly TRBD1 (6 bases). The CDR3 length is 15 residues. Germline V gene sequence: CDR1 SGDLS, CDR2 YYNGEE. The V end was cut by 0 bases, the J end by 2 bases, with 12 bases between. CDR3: CASSVGQGPPYEQYF. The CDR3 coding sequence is TGTGCCAGCAGCGTAGGGCAGGGGCCCCCCTACGAGCAGTACTTC.

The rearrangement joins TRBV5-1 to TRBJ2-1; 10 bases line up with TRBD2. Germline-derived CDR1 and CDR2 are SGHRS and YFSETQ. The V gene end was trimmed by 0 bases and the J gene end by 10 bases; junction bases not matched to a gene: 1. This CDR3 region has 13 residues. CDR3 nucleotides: TGCGCCAGCAGCTTGGCTAGCGGGGGAGAGCAGTTCTTC. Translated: CASSLASGGEQFF. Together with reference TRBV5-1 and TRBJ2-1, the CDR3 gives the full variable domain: KAGVTQTPRYLIKTRGQQVTLSCSPISGHRSVSWYQQTPGQGLQFLFEYFSETQRNKGNFPGRFSGRQFSNSRSEMNVSTLELGDSALYLCASSLASGGEQFFGPGTRLTVL.

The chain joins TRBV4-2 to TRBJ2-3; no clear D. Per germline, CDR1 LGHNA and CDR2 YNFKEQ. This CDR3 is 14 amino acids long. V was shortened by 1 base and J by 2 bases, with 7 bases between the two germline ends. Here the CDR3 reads CASSQGAVTDTQYF. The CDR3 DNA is TGTGCCAGCAGCCAAGGGGCCGTCACAGATACGCAGTATTTT.

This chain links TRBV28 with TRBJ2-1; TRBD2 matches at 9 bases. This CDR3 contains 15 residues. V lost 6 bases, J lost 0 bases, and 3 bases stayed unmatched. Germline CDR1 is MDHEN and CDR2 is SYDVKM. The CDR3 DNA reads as TGTGCCAGCAGACATAGCGGGAGCTCCTACAATGAGCAGTTCTTC. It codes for CASRHSGSSYNEQFF. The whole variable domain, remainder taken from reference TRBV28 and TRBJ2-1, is DVKVTQSSRYLVKRTGEKVFLECVQDMDHENMFWYRQDPGLGLRLIYFSYDVKMKEKGDIPEGYSVSREKKERFSLILESASTNQTSMYLCASRHSGSSYNEQFFGPGTRLTVL.

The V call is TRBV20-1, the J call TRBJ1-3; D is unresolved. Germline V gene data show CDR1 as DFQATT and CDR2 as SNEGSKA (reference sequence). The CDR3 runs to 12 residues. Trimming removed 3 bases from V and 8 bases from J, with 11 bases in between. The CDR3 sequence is CSASLGIDTIYF. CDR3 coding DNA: TGCAGTGCTAGTCTCGGTATAGACACCATATATTTT.

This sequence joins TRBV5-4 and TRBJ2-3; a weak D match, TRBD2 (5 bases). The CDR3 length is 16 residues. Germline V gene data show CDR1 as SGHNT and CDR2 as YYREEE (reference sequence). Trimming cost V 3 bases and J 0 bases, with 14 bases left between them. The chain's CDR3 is CASSSSSIRSTDTQYF. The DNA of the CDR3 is TGTGCCAGCAGCTCCTCTAGCATTCGGAGCACAGATACGCAGTATTTT. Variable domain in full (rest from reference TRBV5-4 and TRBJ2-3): ETGVTQSPTHLIKTRGQQVTLRCSSQSGHNTVSWYQQALGQGPQFIFQYYREEENGRGNFPPRFSGLQFPNYSSELNVNALELDDSALYLCASSSSSIRSTDTQYFGPGTRLTVL.

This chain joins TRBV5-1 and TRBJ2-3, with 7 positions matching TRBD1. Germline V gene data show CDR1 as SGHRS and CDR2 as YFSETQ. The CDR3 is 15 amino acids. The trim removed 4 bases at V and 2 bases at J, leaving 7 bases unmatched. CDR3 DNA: TGCGCCAGCAGCCCAGGGGGATTTAACACAGATACGCAGTATTTT. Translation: CASSPGGFNTDTQYF.

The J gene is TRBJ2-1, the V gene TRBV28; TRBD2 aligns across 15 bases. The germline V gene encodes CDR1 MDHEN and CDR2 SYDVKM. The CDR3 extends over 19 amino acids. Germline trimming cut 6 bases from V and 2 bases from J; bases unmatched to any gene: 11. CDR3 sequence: CASSFSRTSGRGTYNEQFF. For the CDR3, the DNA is TGTGCCAGCAGCTTCTCTAGGACTAGCGGGAGGGGGACCTACAATGAGCAGTTCTTC.

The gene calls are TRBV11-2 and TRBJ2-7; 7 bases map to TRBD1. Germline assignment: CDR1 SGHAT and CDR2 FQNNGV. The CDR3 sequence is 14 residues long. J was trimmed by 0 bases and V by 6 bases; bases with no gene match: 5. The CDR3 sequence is CASREQGTSYEQYF. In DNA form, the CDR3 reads TGTGCCAGCAGGGAACAGGGGACCTCCTACGAGCAGTACTTC.

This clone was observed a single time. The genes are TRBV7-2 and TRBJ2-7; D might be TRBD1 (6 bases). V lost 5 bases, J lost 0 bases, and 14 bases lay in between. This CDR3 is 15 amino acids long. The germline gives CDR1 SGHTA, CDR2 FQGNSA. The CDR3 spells CASSLQQGSSYEQYF. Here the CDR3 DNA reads TGTGCCAGCAGCCTACAACAGGGCAGCTCCTACGAGCAGTACTTC.

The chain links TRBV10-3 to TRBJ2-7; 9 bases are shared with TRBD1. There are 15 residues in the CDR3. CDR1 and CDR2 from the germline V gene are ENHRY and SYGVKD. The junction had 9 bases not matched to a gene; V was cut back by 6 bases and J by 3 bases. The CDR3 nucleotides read TGTGCCATCAGCAACCACAGGGGGCTAAACTACGAGCAGTACTTC. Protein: CAISNHRGLNYEQYF.

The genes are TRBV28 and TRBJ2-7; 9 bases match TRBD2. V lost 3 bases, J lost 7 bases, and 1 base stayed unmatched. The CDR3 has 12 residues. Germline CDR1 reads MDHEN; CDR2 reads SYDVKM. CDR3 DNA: TGTGCCAGCAGTTTTCTAGCGGGGGAGCAGTACTTC. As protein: CASSFLAGEQYF.

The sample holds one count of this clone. The CDR3: CASSETPHSGNTIYF. The DNA for the CDR3 is TGTGCCAGCAGTGAAACGCCACACTCTGGAAACACCATATATTTT. The V call is TRBV6-1, the J call TRBJ1-3, with D unresolved. With 2 bases removed from V and 0 bases from J, the gap between germline ends came to 8 bases. The germline gives CDR1 MNHNS, CDR2 SASEGT. The CDR3 totals 15 residues.

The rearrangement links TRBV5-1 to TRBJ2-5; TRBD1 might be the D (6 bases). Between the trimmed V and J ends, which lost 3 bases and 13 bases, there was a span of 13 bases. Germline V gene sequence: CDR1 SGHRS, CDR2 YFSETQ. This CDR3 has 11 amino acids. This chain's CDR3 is CASSSQGPVYF. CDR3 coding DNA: TGCGCCAGCAGCTCCCAGGGGCCCGTGTACTTC.

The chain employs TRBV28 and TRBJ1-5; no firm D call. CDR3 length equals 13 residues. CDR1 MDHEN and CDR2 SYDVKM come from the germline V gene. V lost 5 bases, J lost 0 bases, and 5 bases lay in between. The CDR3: CASSADSNQPQHF. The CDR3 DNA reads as TGTGCCAGCAGTGCAGATAGCAATCAGCCCCAGCATTTT.

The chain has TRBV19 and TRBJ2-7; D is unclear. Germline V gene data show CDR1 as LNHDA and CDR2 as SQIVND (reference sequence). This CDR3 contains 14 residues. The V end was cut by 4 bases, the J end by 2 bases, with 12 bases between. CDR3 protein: CASSTSTNTYEQYF. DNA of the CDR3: TGTGCCAGTAGTACTTCGACAAATACCTACGAGCAGTACTTC. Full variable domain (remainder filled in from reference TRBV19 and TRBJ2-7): DGGITQSPKYLFRKEGQNVTLSCEQNLNHDAMYWYRQDPGQGLRLIYYSQIVNDFQKGDIAEGYSVSREKKESFPLTVTSAQKNPTAFYLCASSTSTNTYEQYFGPGTRLTVT.